One T cell receptor (beta chain) is described in this entry. Sequencing was performed with immunoSEQ multiplex PCR; in TCRdb, only in-frame clones are kept and a portion is missing. Altogether approximately 100,000 clones are present, 88% being singletons, with the ten largest covering 11% to 15%. Germline-derived CDR1 and CDR2 are KGHSH and LQKENI. V shed 6 bases and J shed 2 bases, with 14 bases lying between them. CDR3 size: 14 residues. These data originate in a study of control samples from healthy donors and cancer patients. The sequence derives from a man aged 30-40 years in good health. The J gene is TRBJ2-7, the V gene TRBV18; D may correspond to TRBD1 or TRBD2 (5 bases each). Specimen: blood. The CDR3 coding sequence is TGTGCCAGCTCCCAAGCAGAGGGGACCTACGAGCAGTACTTC. Translation: CASSQAEGTYEQYF.